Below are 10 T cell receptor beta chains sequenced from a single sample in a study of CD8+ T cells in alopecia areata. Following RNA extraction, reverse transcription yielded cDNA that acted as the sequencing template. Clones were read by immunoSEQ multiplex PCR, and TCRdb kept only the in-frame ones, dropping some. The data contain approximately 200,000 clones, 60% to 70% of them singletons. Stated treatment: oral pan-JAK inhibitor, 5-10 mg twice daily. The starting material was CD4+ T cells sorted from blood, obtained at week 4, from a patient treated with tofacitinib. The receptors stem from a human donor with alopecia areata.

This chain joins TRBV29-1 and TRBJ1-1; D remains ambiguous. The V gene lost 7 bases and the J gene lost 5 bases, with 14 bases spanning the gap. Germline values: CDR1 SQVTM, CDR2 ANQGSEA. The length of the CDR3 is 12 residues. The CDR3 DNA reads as TGCAGCGGTGGATCGAAGGGTACTGAAGCTTTCTTT. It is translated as CSGGSKGTEAFF.

CDR3 protein: CASSFRGGGYTF. The CDR3 DNA reads TGTGCCAGCAGTTTCCGAGGGGGCGGCTACACCTTC. This chain connects TRBV27 to TRBJ1-2; TRBD1 agrees at 7 bases. J was trimmed by 8 bases and V by 3 bases; bases with no gene match: 3. The germline V gene encodes CDR1 MNHEY and CDR2 SMNVEV (reference sequence). The CDR3 is 12 residues long.

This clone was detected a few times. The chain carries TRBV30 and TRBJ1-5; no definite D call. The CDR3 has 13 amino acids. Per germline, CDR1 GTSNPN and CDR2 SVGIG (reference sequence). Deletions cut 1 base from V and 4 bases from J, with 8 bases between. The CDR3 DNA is TGTGCCTGGAGTGAAGGCGGAAATCAGCCCCAGCATTTT. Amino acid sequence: CAWSEGGNQPQHF.

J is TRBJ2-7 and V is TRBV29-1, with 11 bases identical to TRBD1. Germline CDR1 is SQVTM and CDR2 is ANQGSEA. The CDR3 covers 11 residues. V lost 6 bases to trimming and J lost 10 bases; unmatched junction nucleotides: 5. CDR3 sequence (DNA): TGCAGCGTCCGGACAGGGGGCGGACAGTACTTC. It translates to CSVRTGGGQYF.

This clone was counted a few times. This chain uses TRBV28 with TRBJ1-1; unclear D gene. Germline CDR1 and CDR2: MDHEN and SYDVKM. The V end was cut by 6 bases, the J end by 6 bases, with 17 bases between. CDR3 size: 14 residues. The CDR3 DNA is TGTGCCAGCAGCCTGGACGGCCGAAGGGCTGAAGCTTTCTTT. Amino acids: CASSLDGRRAEAFF.

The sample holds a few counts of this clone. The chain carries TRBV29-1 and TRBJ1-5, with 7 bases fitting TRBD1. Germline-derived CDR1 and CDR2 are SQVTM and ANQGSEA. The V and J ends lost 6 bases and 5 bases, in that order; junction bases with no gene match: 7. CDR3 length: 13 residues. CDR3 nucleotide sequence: TGCAGCGTCGCAGGGGGGATCCATCAGCCCCAGCATTTT. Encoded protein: CSVAGGIHQPQHF.

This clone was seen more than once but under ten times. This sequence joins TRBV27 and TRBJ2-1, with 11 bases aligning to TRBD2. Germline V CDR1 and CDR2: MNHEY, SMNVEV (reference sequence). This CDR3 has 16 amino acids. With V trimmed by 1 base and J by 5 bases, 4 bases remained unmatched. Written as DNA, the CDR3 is TGTGCCAGCAGTTTATTGGGACTAGCGGCTCACAATGAGCAGTTCTTC. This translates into CASSLLGLAAHNEQFF.

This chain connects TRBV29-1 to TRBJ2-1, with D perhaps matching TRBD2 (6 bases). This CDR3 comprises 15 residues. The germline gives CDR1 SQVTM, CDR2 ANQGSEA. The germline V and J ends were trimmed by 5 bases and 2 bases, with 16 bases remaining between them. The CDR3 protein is CSVITGLQTYNEQFF. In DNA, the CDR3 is TGCAGCGTTATCACGGGACTGCAGACCTACAATGAGCAGTTCTTC.

The DNA for the CDR3 is TGTGCCAGCTCGATCCAGACCTACGAGCAGTACTTC. Its translation is CASSIQTYEQYF. The V call is TRBV28, the J call TRBJ2-7, with D unresolved. Trimming pared 8 bases from V and 2 bases from J, leaving 10 bases between. The CDR3 extends over 12 amino acids. CDR1 and CDR2 from the germline V gene are MDHEN and SYDVKM.

The DNA of the CDR3 is TGTGCCTGGAGTAAGGGCTCGGGCAATCAGCCCCAGCATTTT. It encodes CAWSKGSGNQPQHF. The J gene is TRBJ1-5, the V gene TRBV30; D unresolved. V lost 2 bases and J 2 bases, leaving 10 bases between the germline ends. Per the germline V gene, CDR1 is GTSNPN and CDR2 is SVGIG (reference sequence). The CDR3 totals 14 residues. The full variable domain, rest sourced from reference TRBV30 and TRBJ1-5, is SQTIHQWPATLVQPVGSPLSLECTVEGTSNPNLYWYRQAAGRGLQLLFYSVGIGQISSEVPQNLSASRPQDRQFILSSKKLLLSDSGFYLCAWSKGSGNQPQHFGDGTRLSIL.